The clone carrying this T cell receptor beta chain was picked up a small number of times. The CDR3 covers 14 residues. Germline lookup yields CDR1 SGHTA and CDR2 FQGNSA. Trimming took off 1 base at V and 0 bases at J, with 4 bases between the two ends. Individual cDNA molecules received unique molecular identifiers during library preparation. TCRdb analysed the 5' RACE reads with MiXCR anew, one entry per CDR3 protein. Among around 70,000 distinct CDR3 sequences listed, around 8.7% were seen once. The source of the sample is a study of early T cells in non-severe SARS-CoV-2 infection. Turning to the study itself: Sequenced material consisted of bulk RNA (from unsorted whole blood), and chains were unpaired.

The TCR sequence derives from an adult who was a healthcare worker with PCR-confirmed SARS-CoV-2 infection or an uninfected control (not recorded which). This chain links TRBV7-2 with TRBJ2-1; D unresolved. Sequencing used whole blood. The CDR3 sequence: CASSLESSYNEQFF. Here the CDR3 DNA reads TGTGCCAGCAGCTTAGAAAGCTCCTACAATGAGCAGTTCTTC. Drawing the rest from reference TRBV7-2 and TRBJ2-1, the complete variable domain is GAGVSQSPSNKVTEKGKDVELRCDPISGHTALYWYRQSLGQGLEFLIYFQGNSAPDKSGLPSDRFSAERTGGSVSTLTIQRTQQEDSAVYLCASSLESSYNEQFFGPGTRLTVL.